This is a list of T cell receptor beta chains from one sample in a study of a mutant IDH1 vaccine in newly diagnosed glioma. Assay used: immunoSEQ multiplex PCR; TCRdb lists only in-frame clones, some missing. The sample includes about 84,000 clones, 80% to 90% of them seen just once. No cognate antigen is known for these TCRs. The sample consisted of PBMCs, taken from a glioma patient whose treatment included an IDH1 peptide vaccine. These receptors were taken from a man aged 35 to 55 with glioma. Each CDR3 is given with its conserved first and last residue. The D gene is left open where the match is weak. Expanded clones are given a class, and other clones once, few, many or no size at all.

J,D,size,V,CDR3,DNA
TRBJ1-1,.,.,TRBV6-5,CASSYSQGKTEAFF,TGTGCCAGCAGTTACTCTCAGGGGAAGACTGAAGCTTTCTTT
TRBJ2-4,.,once,TRBV29-1,CSVTIRDAKNIQYF,TGCAGCGTCACGATAAGGGATGCCAAAAACATTCAGTACTTC
TRBJ2-5,TRBD1,.,TRBV7-9,CASSLAGTGFGETQYF,TGTGCCAGCAGCTTAGCCGGGACAGGGTTTGGAGAGACCCAGTACTTC
TRBJ1-3,.,.,TRBV7-2,CASSLTAISSGNTIYF,TGTGCCAGCAGCTTAACAGCCATATCCTCTGGAAACACCATATATTTT
TRBJ1-5,.,few,TRBV28,CASSTDIQPQHF,TGTGCCAGCAGCACCGACATCCAGCCCCAGCATTTT
TRBJ2-7,.,.,TRBV7-8,CASSGLSRGPYEQYF,TGTGCCAGCAGTGGCCTCAGTAGGGGACCCTACGAGCAGTACTTC
TRBJ2-1,.,.,TRBV5-4,CASSLEDSGFREQFF,TGTGCCAGCAGCTTGGAGGACTCGGGTTTCCGTGAGCAGTTCTTC
TRBJ1-4,TRBD1,.,TRBV11-2,CASSLRGTGFDPNEKLFF,TGTGCCAGCAGCTTAAGGGGGACAGGGTTCGACCCGAATGAAAAACTGTTTTTT
TRBJ1-1,.,.,TRBV19,CASRTQRTVTNTEAFF,TGTGCCAGTAGGACCCAACGGACAGTTACAAACACTGAAGCTTTCTTT
TRBJ1-2,.,.,TRBV6-6,CASGGFNYGYTF,TGTGCCAGTGGTGGTTTCAACTATGGCTACACCTTC
TRBJ1-4,.,.,TRBV4-3,CASSQGRSPGEKLFF,TGCGCCAGCAGCCAGGGCAGGTCGCCAGGGGAAAAACTGTTTTTT
TRBJ2-7,TRBD2,.,TRBV6-5,CASSTSGGSYEQYF,TGTGCCAGCAGTACCTCGGGGGGTTCCTACGAGCAGTACTTC
TRBJ2-3,.,.,TRBV7-8,CASSLAFQTQYF,TGTGCCAGCAGCTTAGCGTTTCAGACGCAGTATTTT
TRBJ2-7,.,.,TRBV5-1,CASSLTQGRSTEQYF,TGCGCCAGCAGCTTGACGCAGGGTCGGTCTACCGAGCAGTACTTC
TRBJ2-3,TRBD2,.,TRBV7-9,CASSKLAGPGDTQYF,TGTGCCAGCAGCAAACTAGCGGGGCCTGGAGATACGCAGTATTTT
TRBJ2-5,.,.,TRBV7-2,CASSANGLGETQYF,TGTGCCAGCAGCGCGAATGGGTTGGGGGAGACCCAGTACTTC
TRBJ1-5,.,.,TRBV5-5,CASSFGGNSNQPQHF,TGTGCCAGCAGCTTCGGAGGAAATAGCAATCAGCCCCAGCATTTT
TRBJ2-3,TRBD2,.,TRBV27,CASSEIRLAGSTDTQYF,TGTGCCAGCAGTGAGATACGACTAGCGGGAAGTACAGATACGCAGTATTTT
TRBJ1-5,.,.,TRBV19,CASSSRGGNQPQHF,TGTGCCAGTAGTTCCAGAGGAGGGAATCAGCCCCAGCATTTT
TRBJ2-7,.,.,TRBV29-1,CSVSLVGSHSYEQYF,TGCAGCGTCTCTCTCGTCGGGTCTCACTCCTACGAGCAGTACTTC
TRBJ2-1,.,once,TRBV4-1,CASSLKRAPGQSGAEQFF,TGCGCCAGCAGCCTAAAGAGGGCCCCGGGACAATCTGGTGCTGAGCAGTTCTTC
TRBJ2-3,.,.,TRBV10-3,CAISEAGDTQYF,TGTGCCATCAGTGAGGCCGGAGATACGCAGTATTTT
TRBJ1-4,.,.,TRBV6-5,CASSYRHPNEKLFF,TGTGCCAGCAGTTACAGGCACCCTAATGAAAAACTGTTTTTT
TRBJ1-3,TRBD1,.,TRBV5-1,CASSLMAGQGARTIYF,TGCGCCAGCAGCTTGATGGCAGGACAGGGGGCGCGAACCATATATTTT
TRBJ2-4,.,.,TRBV7-9,CASSPPLGGTKNIQYF,TGTGCCAGCAGCCCCCCTTTAGGGGGGACCAAAAACATTCAGTACTTC
TRBJ1-1,.,.,TRBV28,CASSAFWGLNTEAFF,TGTGCCAGCAGCGCCTTCTGGGGACTGAACACTGAAGCTTTCTTT
TRBJ1-3,.,.,TRBV23-1,CASSQFGRAGNTIYF,TGCGCCAGCAGTCAATTCGGCAGGGCCGGAAACACCATATATTTT
TRBJ2-7,TRBD2,.,TRBV6-5,CASSYEASGSYEQYF,TGTGCCAGCAGTTACGAAGCTAGCGGGAGCTACGAGCAGTACTTC